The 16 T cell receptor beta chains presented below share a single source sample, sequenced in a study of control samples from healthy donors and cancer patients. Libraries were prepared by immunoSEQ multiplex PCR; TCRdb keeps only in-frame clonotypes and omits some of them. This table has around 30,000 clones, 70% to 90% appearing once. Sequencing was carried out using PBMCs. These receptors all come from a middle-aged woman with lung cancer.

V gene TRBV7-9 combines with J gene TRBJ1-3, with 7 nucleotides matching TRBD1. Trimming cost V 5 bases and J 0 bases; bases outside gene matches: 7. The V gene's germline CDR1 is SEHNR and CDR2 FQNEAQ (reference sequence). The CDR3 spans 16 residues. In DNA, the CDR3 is TGTGCCAGCAGCCCGATTCGGGACAGCTCTGGAAACACCATATATTTT. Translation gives CASSPIRDSSGNTIYF.

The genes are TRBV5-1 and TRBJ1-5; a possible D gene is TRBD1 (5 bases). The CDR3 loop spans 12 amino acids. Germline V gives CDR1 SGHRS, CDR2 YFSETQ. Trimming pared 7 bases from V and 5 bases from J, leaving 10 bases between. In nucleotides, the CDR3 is TGCGCCAGCGGGCCCAGGGATCAGCCCCAGCATTTT. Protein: CASGPRDQPQHF.

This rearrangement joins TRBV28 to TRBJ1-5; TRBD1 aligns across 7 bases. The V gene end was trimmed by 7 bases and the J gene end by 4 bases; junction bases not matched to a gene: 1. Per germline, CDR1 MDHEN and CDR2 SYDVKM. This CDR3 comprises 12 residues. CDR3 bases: TGTGCCAGCAAACAGGGGAATCAGCCCCAGCATTTT. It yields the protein CASKQGNQPQHF.

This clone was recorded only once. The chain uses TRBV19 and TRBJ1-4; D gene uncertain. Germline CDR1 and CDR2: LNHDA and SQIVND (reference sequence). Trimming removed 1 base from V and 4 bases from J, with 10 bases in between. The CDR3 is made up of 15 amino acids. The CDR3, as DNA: TGTGCCAGTAGTATAGCCAGGTGGCGTAATGAAAAACTGTTTTTT. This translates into CASSIARWRNEKLFF. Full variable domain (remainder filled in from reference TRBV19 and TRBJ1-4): DGGITQSPKYLFRKEGQNVTLSCEQNLNHDAMYWYRQDPGQGLRLIYYSQIVNDFQKGDIAEGYSVSREKKESFPLTVTSAQKNPTAFYLCASSIARWRNEKLFFGSGTQLSVL.

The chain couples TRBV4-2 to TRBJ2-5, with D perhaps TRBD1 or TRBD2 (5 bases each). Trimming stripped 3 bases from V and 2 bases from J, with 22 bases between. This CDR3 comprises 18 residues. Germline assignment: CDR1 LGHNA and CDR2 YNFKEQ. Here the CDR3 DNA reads TGTGCCAGCAGCCAGGAGAGGGGAGCATTTCCCCGACAAGAGACCCAGTACTTC. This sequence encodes CASSQERGAFPRQETQYF.

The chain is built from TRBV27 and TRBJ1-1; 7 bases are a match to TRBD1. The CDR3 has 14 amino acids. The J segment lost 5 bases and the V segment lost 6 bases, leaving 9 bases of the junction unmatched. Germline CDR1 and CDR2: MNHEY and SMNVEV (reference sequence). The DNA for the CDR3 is TGTGCCAGCAGCCACCGGGACAGTATAACTGAAGCTTTCTTT. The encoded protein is CASSHRDSITEAFF.

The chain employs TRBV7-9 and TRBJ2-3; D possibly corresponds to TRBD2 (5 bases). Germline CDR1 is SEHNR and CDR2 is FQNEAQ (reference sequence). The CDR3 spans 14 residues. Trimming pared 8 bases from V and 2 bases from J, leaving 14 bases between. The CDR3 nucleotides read TGTGCCAGCGGGATCGGGGAGCTCACAGATACGCAGTATTTT. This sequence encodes CASGIGELTDTQYF.

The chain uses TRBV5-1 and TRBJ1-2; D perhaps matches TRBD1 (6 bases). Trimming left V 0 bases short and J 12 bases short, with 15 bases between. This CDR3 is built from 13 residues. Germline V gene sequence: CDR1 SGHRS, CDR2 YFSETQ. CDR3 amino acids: CASSLEGEEAHTF. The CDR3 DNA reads TGCGCCAGCAGCTTGGAGGGGGAAGAGGCTCACACCTTC.

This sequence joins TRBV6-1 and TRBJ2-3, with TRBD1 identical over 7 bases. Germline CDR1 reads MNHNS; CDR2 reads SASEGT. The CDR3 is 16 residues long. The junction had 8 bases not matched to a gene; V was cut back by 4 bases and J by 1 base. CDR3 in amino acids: CASSASYRGGTDTQYF. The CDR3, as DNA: TGTGCCAGCAGTGCATCCTACAGGGGAGGCACAGATACGCAGTATTTT.

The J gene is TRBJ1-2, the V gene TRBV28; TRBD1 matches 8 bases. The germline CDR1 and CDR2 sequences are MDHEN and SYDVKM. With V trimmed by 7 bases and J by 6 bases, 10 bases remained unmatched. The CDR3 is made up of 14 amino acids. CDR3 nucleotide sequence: TGTGCCAGCACCTCACCCGGACAGGGAGATGGCTACACCTTC. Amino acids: CASTSPGQGDGYTF.

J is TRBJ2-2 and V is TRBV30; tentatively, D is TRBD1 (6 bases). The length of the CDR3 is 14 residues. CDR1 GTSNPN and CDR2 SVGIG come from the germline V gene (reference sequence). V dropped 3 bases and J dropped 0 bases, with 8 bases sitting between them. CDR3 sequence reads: CAWSRGPNTGELFF. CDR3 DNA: TGTGCCTGGAGCAGGGGACCGAACACCGGGGAGCTGTTTTTT. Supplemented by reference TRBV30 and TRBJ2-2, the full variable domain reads SQTIHQWPATLVQPVGSPLSLECTVEGTSNPNLYWYRQAAGRGLQLLFYSVGIGQISSEVPQNLSASRPQDRQFILSSKKLLLSDSGFYLCAWSRGPNTGELFFGEGSRLTVL.

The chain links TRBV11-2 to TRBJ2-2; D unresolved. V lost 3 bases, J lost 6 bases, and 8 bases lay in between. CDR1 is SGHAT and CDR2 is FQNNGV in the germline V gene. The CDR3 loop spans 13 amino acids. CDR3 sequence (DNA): TGTGCCAGCAGCTTCGCGGATCCCGGGGAGCTGTTTTTT. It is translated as CASSFADPGELFF.

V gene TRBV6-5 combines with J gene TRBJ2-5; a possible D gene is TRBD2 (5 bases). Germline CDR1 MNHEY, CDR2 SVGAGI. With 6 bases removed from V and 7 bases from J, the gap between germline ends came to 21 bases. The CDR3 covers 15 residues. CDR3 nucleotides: TGTGCCAGCAGCCCACCCTACCGTACGGGAAGGACCCAGTACTTC. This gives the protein CASSPPYRTGRTQYF.

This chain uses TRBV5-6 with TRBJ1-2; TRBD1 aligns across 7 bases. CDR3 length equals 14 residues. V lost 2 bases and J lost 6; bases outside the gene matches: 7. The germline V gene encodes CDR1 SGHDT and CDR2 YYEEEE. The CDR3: CASSFGGGLDGYTF. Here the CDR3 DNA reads TGTGCCAGCAGCTTCGGAGGGGGCTTGGATGGCTACACCTTC.

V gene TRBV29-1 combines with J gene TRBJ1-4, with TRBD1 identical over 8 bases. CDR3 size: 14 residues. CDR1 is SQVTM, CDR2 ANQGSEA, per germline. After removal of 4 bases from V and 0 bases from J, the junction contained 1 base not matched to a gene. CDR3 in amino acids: CSVVQGATNEKLFF. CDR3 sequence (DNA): TGCAGCGTTGTACAGGGGGCAACTAATGAAAAACTGTTTTTT. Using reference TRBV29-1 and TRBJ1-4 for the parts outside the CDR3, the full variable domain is SAVISQKPSRDICQRGTSLTIQCQVDSQVTMMFWYRQQPGQSLTLIATANQGSEATYESGFVIDKFPISRPNLTFSTLTVSNMSPEDSSIYLCSVVQGATNEKLFFGSGTQLSVL.

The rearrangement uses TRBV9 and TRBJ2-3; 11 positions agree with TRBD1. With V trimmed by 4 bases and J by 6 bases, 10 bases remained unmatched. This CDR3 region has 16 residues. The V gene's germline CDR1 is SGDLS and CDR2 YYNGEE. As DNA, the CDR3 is TGTGCCAGCAGCATATTGGACAGGGGGCTTGGGGATACGCAGTATTTT. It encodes CASSILDRGLGDTQYF. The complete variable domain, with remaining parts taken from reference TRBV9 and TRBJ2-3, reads DSGVTQTPKHLITATGQRVTLRCSPRSGDLSVYWYQQSLDQGLQFLIQYYNGEERAKGNILERFSAQQFPDLHSELNLSSLELGDSALYFCASSILDRGLGDTQYFGPGTRLTVL.